This TCR beta chain was obtained from a study of T cell responses to AZD1222 COVID-19 vaccine. Study-wide background: Some second doses came at about 4 weeks and others at about 12 weeks; these were pooled.

V lost 5 bases and J 3 bases, leaving 17 bases between the germline ends. This CDR3 contains 15 residues. Germline V CDR1 and CDR2: MDHEN, SYDVKM. Repertoires were generated with immunoSEQ multiplex PCR, while TCRdb's copy carries only in-frame clones and drops some. The sample lists over 100,000 clones, roughly four fifths occurring once. The V call is TRBV28, the J call TRBJ2-7; possibly TRBD1 for D (6 bases). The sample here was peripheral blood, taken on day 0 of AZD1222 vaccination. The source is an adult in good health. DNA of the CDR3: TGTGCCAGCAGTCCCCTGGACAGCGATGACTACGAGCAGTACTTC. This encodes CASSPLDSDDYEQYF.